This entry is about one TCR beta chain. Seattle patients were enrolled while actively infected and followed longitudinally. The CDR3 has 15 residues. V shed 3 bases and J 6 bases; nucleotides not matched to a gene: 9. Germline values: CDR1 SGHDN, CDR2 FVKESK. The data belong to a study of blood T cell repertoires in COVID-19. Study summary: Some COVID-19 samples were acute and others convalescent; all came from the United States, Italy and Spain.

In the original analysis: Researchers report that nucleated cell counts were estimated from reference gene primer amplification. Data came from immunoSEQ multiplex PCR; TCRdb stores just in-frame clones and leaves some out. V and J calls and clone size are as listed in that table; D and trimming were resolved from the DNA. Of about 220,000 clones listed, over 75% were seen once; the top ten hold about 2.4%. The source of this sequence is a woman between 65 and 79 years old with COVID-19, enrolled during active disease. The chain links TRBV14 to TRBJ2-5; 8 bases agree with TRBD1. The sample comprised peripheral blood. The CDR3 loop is CASSQLDRALKTQYF. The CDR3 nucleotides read TGTGCCAGCAGCCAGCTGGACAGGGCCCTGAAGACCCAGTACTTC. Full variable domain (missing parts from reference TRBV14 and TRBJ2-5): EAGVTQFPSHSVIEKGQTVTLRCDPISGHDNLYWYRRVMGKEIKFLLHFVKESKQDESGMPNNRFLAERTGGTYSTLKVQPAELEDSGVYFCASSQLDRALKTQYFGPGTRLLVL.